This T cell receptor (beta chain) was observed in a study of T-cell reconstitution after alpha-beta-depleted transplantation in children. The trim removed 5 bases at V and 7 bases at J, leaving 6 bases unmatched. The CDR3 length is 15 residues. Preparation of the TCRbeta library involved a method that used unique molecular identifiers. TCRdb re-called the PCR reads with MiXCR, one entry per CDR3 protein. The sample shows under 250,000 distinct CDR3 sequences, approximately 15% of them seen only once. The chain couples TRBV12-3 or TRBV12-4 to TRBJ1-4; the match to TRBD1 covers 11 bases. This sample comprised PBMCs, mostly from graft donor cells, obtained 360 days after TCRalphabeta/CD19-depleted stem cell transplant. The TCR comes from a male patient under 10 years old who had a stem cell transplant for acute lymphoblastic leukemia, so the T cells may come from the graft donor. Here the CDR3 DNA reads TGTGCCAGCAGTGCCTGGACAGGGGGCGGTGAAAAACTGTTTTTT. This encodes CASSAWTGGGEKLFF.